The source of this T cell receptor beta chain is a study of control samples from healthy donors and cancer patients. Using immunoSEQ multiplex PCR, the repertoire was profiled, and TCRdb retains in-frame clones only, with some absent. The sample holds more than 25,000 clones, nearly 90% seen once. Sequenced material: formalin-fixed, paraffin-embedded tissue. This clonotype originated in a female donor with melanoma.

This chain's CDR3 is CASSTGQGLIYGYTF. DNA of the CDR3: TGCGCCAGCAGTACTGGACAGGGCCTGATCTATGGCTACACCTTC. V is TRBV5-1 and J is TRBJ1-2; 8 nucleotides align to TRBD1. Germline assignment: CDR1 SGHRS and CDR2 YFSETQ. CDR3 size: 15 residues. V shed 5 bases, J shed 4 bases, and the junction held 10 bases outside the gene matches.